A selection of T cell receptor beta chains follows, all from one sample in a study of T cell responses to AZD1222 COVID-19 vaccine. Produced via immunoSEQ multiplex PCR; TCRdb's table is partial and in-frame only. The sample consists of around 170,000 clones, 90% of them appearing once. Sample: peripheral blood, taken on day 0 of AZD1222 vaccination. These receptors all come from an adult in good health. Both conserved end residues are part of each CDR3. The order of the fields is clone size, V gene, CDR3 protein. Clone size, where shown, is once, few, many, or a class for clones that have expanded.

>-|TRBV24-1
CATSPAGGANHEQFF
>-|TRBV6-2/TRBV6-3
CASSSATGATEAFF
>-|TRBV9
CASSVGQVTGNTIYF
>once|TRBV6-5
CASSPRDRGDEKLFF
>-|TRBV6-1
CASSETPNLAGFHLGYGYTF
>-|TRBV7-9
CASSLSFQGPYEQYF
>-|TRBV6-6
CASSHDRESGYTF
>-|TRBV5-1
CASSGGGGPNEKLFF
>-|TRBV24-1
CATSDVQGAGANVLTF
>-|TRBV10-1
CASSDPTRRGLSAQYF
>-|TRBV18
CASSPDGVLNSPLHF
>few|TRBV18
CASSPTGNTEAFF
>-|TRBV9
CASSVGGTGEEKLFF
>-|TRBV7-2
CASSLANYGYTF
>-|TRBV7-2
CASSLALGAGDTQYF
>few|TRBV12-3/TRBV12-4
CASSFDRDEQYF
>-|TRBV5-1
CASSLEIRARMNTEAFF
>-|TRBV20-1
CSASLDRVDYGYTF
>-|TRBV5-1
CASSLGLVRETQYF
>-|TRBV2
CASQGQSYYNEQFF
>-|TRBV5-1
CASSLGGHTDTQYF
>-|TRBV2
CASSELAGYSNQPQHF
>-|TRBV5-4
CASSPGGGYEEKLFF
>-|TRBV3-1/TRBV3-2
CASSQDASSAGGYTF
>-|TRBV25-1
CASSIVGYEQYF
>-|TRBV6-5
CASRSSGNTIYF
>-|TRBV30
CAWSVPGRGGGDTQYF
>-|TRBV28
CASSSGTGGIVYGYTF
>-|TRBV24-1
CATKAGQHTEAFF
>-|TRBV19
CASSTEAGRNEQFF
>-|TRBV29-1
CSVEGTGRTEAFF
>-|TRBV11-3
CASSLEGGQYYGYTF
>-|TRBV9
CASSVGQDHSPLHF
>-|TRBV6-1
CASSEIEGAGQPQHF
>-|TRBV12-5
CASGLSNRGRIADTQYF
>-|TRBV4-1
CASSQVGAVTGPNSPLHF
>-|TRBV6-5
CASSYFGGPYGYTF